The T cell receptor (beta chain) described here comes from a study of OX40 agonist ivuxolimab in advanced cancers. Study-wide context: Anti-PD-1, anti-PD-L1 or anti-CTLA-4 therapy given earlier was allowed, and approximately 40% had some. Notes on the study in general: Low normalized T-cell clonal expansion also characterized some of the nonresponders.

Comments on this clone: Antigen unknown.

Germline lookup yields CDR1 LNHDA and CDR2 SQIVND (reference sequence). The CDR3 spans 12 residues. V was shortened by 9 bases and J by 8 bases, with 13 bases between the two germline ends. Baseline, cycle 4 day 1, and cycle 7 day 1 were the blood sampling points. TCRdb keeps only in-frame clones here, not all; method: immunoSEQ multiplex PCR. The table records about 26,000 clones, approximately 86% of them present only once. This clonotype originated in an adult with an advanced solid tumor such as melanoma, head and neck, liver or kidney cancer. The sequencing used CD4+ or CD8+ T cells sorted from blood, collected in a trial of the OX40 agonist ivuxolimab. This sequence joins TRBV19 and TRBJ2-2, with unresolved D. Here the CDR3 reads CASQRTGGELFF. The CDR3 bases are TGTGCCAGCCAACGGACCGGGGGGGAGCTGTTTTTT. The whole variable domain, filled in from reference TRBV19 and TRBJ2-2, reads DGGITQSPKYLFRKEGQNVTLSCEQNLNHDAMYWYRQDPGQGLRLIYYSQIVNDFQKGDIAEGYSVSREKKESFPLTVTSAQKNPTAFYLCASQRTGGELFFGEGSRLTVL.